Below, 10 T cell receptor beta chains from the same sample are listed, as sequenced in a study of blood T cell repertoires in COVID-19. Generated by immunoSEQ multiplex PCR, the TCRdb table keeps only in-frame clones and is missing some. Of 75,000 to 80,000 clones listed, about 86% are singletons. The sample was peripheral blood. These receptors all stem from a human donor in a cohort sampled during active COVID-19.

The chain carries TRBV7-2 and TRBJ1-4; D call uncertain. The CDR3 has 14 amino acids. CDR1 is SGHTA and CDR2 is FQGNSA in the germline V gene. Trimming took off 5 bases at V and 0 bases at J, with 7 bases between the two ends. The CDR3 protein is CASSPGTTNEKLFF. The CDR3 coding sequence is TGTGCCAGCAGCCCCGGGACAACTAATGAAAAACTGTTTTTT.

The chain combines TRBV5-6 with TRBJ2-1; unclear D gene. CDR1 and CDR2 (germline): SGHDT, YYEEEE. The CDR3 runs to 16 residues. The V end was cut by 4 bases, the J end by 4 bases, with 18 bases between. The CDR3 DNA sequence: TGTGCCAGCAGCACCCCCCCTAGTACCCCTTACAATGAGCAGTTCTTC. As protein: CASSTPPSTPYNEQFF.

The chain recombines TRBV4-2 with TRBJ2-7; a possible D gene is TRBD1 (5 bases). This CDR3 has 16 amino acids. Germline CDR1 is LGHNA and CDR2 is YNFKEQ. Trimming shortened V by 0 bases and J by 3 bases, and 15 bases separated the two germline ends. The CDR3 region has the DNA TGTGCCAGCAGCCAAGAAGTAAGGGGATGGGGCTACGAGCAGTACTTC. Its translation: CASSQEVRGWGYEQYF.

This clone came up once. This chain joins TRBV6-5 and TRBJ1-6, with D perhaps matching TRBD1 (5 bases). This CDR3 contains 15 residues. V lost 4 bases to trimming and J lost 6 bases, with 13 bases between them. CDR1 and CDR2 (germline): MNHEY, SVGAGI. The CDR3 coding sequence is TGTGCCAGCAGTTTATCCGGGGGTGGTAATTCACCCCTCCACTTT. This sequence encodes CASSLSGGGNSPLHF.

This clone was observed a single time. Within the sample, other DNA sequences also encode this same CDR3. This chain connects TRBV18 to TRBJ2-3, with 10 bases fitting TRBD1. V lost 3 bases, J lost 1 base, and 1 base stayed unmatched. The CDR3 extends over 15 amino acids. Looked up from germline, CDR1 is KGHSH and CDR2 is LQKENI. The CDR3: CASSPGTGGTDTQYF. CDR3 nucleotide sequence: TGTGCCAGCTCACCCGGGACAGGGGGCACAGATACGCAGTATTTT.

This clone was recorded only once. The rearrangement joins TRBV30 to TRBJ2-1; 13 positions match TRBD2. CDR3 size: 17 residues. CDR1 is GTSNPN, CDR2 SVGIG, per germline (reference sequence). Trimming at V came to 4 bases and at J to 6 bases, leaving 12 bases not matched to a gene. CDR3 sequence (DNA): TGTGCCTGGACTCCCTCCCGGACTAGCGGGAGTCCCAATGAGCAGTTCTTC. This gives the protein CAWTPSRTSGSPNEQFF.

The gene calls are TRBV30 and TRBJ2-1; 9 nucleotides match TRBD2. V dropped 2 bases and J dropped 2; count of bases not matched to a gene: 4. Per the germline V gene, CDR1 is GTSNPN and CDR2 is SVGIG (reference sequence). The CDR3 has 15 amino acids. The CDR3 loop is CAWSFSGSAYNEQFF. The CDR3 bases are TGTGCCTGGAGTTTTAGCGGGAGTGCCTACAATGAGCAGTTCTTC.

The chain is built from TRBV5-1 and TRBJ2-3; D may be TRBD1 (5 bases). Germline assignment: CDR1 SGHRS and CDR2 YFSETQ. Trimming took off 0 bases at V and 6 bases at J, with 8 bases between the two ends. CDR3 size: 13 residues. The CDR3 region is CASSLASGDTQYF. The CDR3 DNA sequence: TGCGCCAGCAGCTTGGCCTCAGGGGATACGCAGTATTTT.

J is TRBJ2-5 and V is TRBV3-1 (or the pseudogene TRBV3-2), with TRBD2 as a possible D gene (5 bases). Germline-derived CDR1 and CDR2 are LGHDT and YNNKEL (reference sequence). The CDR3 has 17 residues. V was pared by 4 bases and J by 0 bases, with 18 bases between. For the CDR3, the DNA is TGTGCCAGCAGCCCCCGCGGGTTAGCATCGTACCAAGAGACCCAGTACTTC. This translates into CASSPRGLASYQETQYF.

The rearrangement links TRBV6-4 to TRBJ1-6; 9 positions agree with TRBD1. J lost 10 bases, V lost 4 bases, and 5 bases had no gene match. The CDR3 extends over 14 amino acids. Germline assignment: CDR1 MRHNA and CDR2 SNTAGT. DNA for the CDR3: TGTGCCAGCAGTGTTGGGACAGGGAACTCACCCCTCCACTTT. Protein sequence: CASSVGTGNSPLHF.